These 29 T cell receptor beta chains came from one sample sequenced in a study of T cell responses to AZD1222 COVID-19 vaccine. TCRdb's table, derived via immunoSEQ multiplex PCR, lists solely in-frame clones and lacks some. Of 150,000 to 200,000 clones listed, roughly 94% are singletons. The material was peripheral blood, obtained on day 0 of AZD1222 vaccination. The receptor set was obtained from an adult in good health.

The chain links TRBV25-1 to TRBJ2-7, with 9 bases identical to TRBD2. V lost 9 bases and J lost 4; bases outside the gene matches: 7. This CDR3 region has 13 residues. Germline lookup yields CDR1 MGHDK and CDR2 SYGVNS. The CDR3 loop reads CASASGTLYEQYF. CDR3 nucleotide sequence: TGTGCCAGTGCTAGCGGGACCCTATACGAGCAGTACTTC.

The V call is TRBV19, the J call TRBJ2-7; 7 nucleotides agree with TRBD1. Germline trimming cut 6 bases from V and 5 bases from J; bases unmatched to any gene: 16. The length of the CDR3 is 16 residues. From germline, CDR1 is LNHDA and CDR2 SQIVND (reference sequence). This CDR3 reads CASSRLNNGQVDEQYF. CDR3 coding DNA: TGTGCCAGTAGCAGACTTAACAACGGACAGGTCGACGAGCAGTACTTC.

CDR3 DNA sequence: TGTGCCAGCGGGAGCATGAACACTGAAGCTTTCTTT. Amino acid sequence: CASGSMNTEAFF. V is TRBV6-5 and J is TRBJ1-1; no clear D gene. Germline-derived CDR1 and CDR2 are MNHEY and SVGAGI. The CDR3 is 12 residues long. Deletions cut 8 bases from V and 0 bases from J, with 7 bases between.

The rearrangement links TRBV7-9 to TRBJ2-2, with TRBD1 matching over 9 bases. The V gene end was trimmed by 4 bases and the J gene end by 0 bases; junction bases not matched to a gene: 3. This CDR3 has 16 residues. From germline, CDR1 is SEHNR and CDR2 FQNEAQ (reference sequence). CDR3 in amino acids: CASSSQGASNTGELFF. As DNA, the CDR3 is TGTGCCAGCAGCTCACAGGGGGCGTCGAACACCGGGGAGCTGTTTTTT. Looking up the rest from reference TRBV7-9 and TRBJ2-2 gives the full variable domain: DTGVSQNPRHKITKRGQNVTFRCDPISEHNRLYWYRQTLGQGPEFLTYFQNEAQLEKSRLLSDRFSAERPKGSFSTLEIQRTEQGDSAMYLCASSSQGASNTGELFFGEGSRLTVL.

The chain combines TRBV30 with TRBJ2-1, with 8 bases identical to TRBD1. Germline trimming cut 8 bases from V and 7 bases from J; bases unmatched to any gene: 7. The CDR3 loop spans 12 amino acids. Germline CDR1 is GTSNPN and CDR2 is SVGIG (reference sequence). The CDR3 spells CAGGQGANEQFF. The DNA of the CDR3 is TGTGCCGGGGGGCAGGGGGCAAATGAGCAGTTCTTC.

As concerns this clone: One end of the junction is discordant with germline, which a read error may explain. The J gene is TRBJ1-5, the V gene TRBV10-1; D call uncertain. The CDR3 is 13 residues long. In germline, CDR1 is WNHNN, CDR2 SYGVQD (reference sequence). CDR3 sequence: CASSESLNQPQHF. The CDR3 coding sequence is TGCGCCAGCAGCGAGTCTCTCAATCAGCCCCAGCATTTT.

In its sample, this clone was seen once. The rearrangement links TRBV5-8 to TRBJ1-4; D unclear. Germline loops: CDR1 SGHTS, CDR2 YDEGEE. CDR3 length: 14 amino acids. V was trimmed by 5 bases and J by 8 bases, leaving 16 bases between them. The CDR3 sequence: CASSQPWLEEKLFF. CDR3 in DNA: TGTGCCAGCAGTCAACCCTGGCTGGAAGAAAAACTGTTTTTT.

The CDR3 DNA sequence: TGTGCCAGCAGCGACCCCGGGACAAGGAACACCGGGGAGCTGTTTTTT. Translated: CASSDPGTRNTGELFF. The rearrangement joins TRBV3-1 (or the pseudogene TRBV3-2) to TRBJ2-2; possibly TRBD1 for D (6 bases). The CDR3 length is 16 residues. Germline values: CDR1 LGHDT, CDR2 YNNKEL (reference sequence). Trimming cost V 5 bases and J 1 base, with 14 bases left between them.

The chain couples TRBV19 to TRBJ1-1; D is unclear. V dropped 7 bases and J dropped 4 bases, with 4 bases sitting between them. Per germline, CDR1 LNHDA and CDR2 SQIVND (reference sequence). This CDR3 has 10 amino acids. The CDR3 nucleotides read TGTGCCAGTAAAGGCACTGAAGCTTTCTTT. Amino acids: CASKGTEAFF. Drawing the rest from reference TRBV19 and TRBJ1-1, the complete variable domain is DGGITQSPKYLFRKEGQNVTLSCEQNLNHDAMYWYRQDPGQGLRLIYYSQIVNDFQKGDIAEGYSVSREKKESFPLTVTSAQKNPTAFYLCASKGTEAFFGQGTRLTVV.

This chain joins TRBV29-1 and TRBJ1-1; D is ambiguous. The CDR3 extends over 14 amino acids. CDR1 is SQVTM, CDR2 ANQGSEA, per germline. Trimming shortened V by 6 bases and J by 3 bases, and 17 bases separated the two germline ends. CDR3 DNA: TGCAGCGTAGGGTACCCCCTAAAGGACACTGAAGCTTTCTTT. This encodes CSVGYPLKDTEAFF.

The genes are TRBV19 and TRBJ1-1; D not certain. Germline V CDR1 and CDR2: LNHDA, SQIVND (reference sequence). The CDR3 runs 13 residues. V lost 7 bases and J 1 base, leaving 10 bases between the germline ends. The CDR3 DNA reads TGTGCCAGTAAAGTGGACGGGAACACTGAAGCTTTCTTT. As protein: CASKVDGNTEAFF.

The chain carries TRBV3-1 (or the pseudogene TRBV3-2) and TRBJ1-2; D not resolved. The germline V and J ends were trimmed by 2 bases and 8 bases, with 9 bases remaining between them. CDR3 length: 12 residues. Germline CDR1 and CDR2: LGHDT and YNNKEL (reference sequence). The CDR3 nucleotides are TGTGCCAGCAGCCAAAGGGAGGGCGGCTACACCTTC. It specifies CASSQREGGYTF.

This chain links TRBV19 with TRBJ1-5, with D unresolved. Trimming removed 6 bases at V and 3 bases at J, with 9 bases between. Per the germline V gene, CDR1 is LNHDA and CDR2 is SQIVND (reference sequence). The CDR3 consists of 13 residues. CDR3 sequence: CASSPDYNQPQHF. CDR3 nucleotide sequence: TGTGCCAGTAGCCCGGACTACAATCAGCCCCAGCATTTT.

The chain has TRBV15 and TRBJ1-2; perhaps TRBD1 as D (5 bases). The CDR3 contains 15 residues. The ends were cut back, 0 bases at V and 6 bases at J, with 14 bases in the middle. Germline V gives CDR1 LNHNV, CDR2 YYDKDF (reference sequence). The CDR3 nucleotides are TGTGCCACCAGCAGAGATAAGGGGTCATTGAATGGCTACACCTTC. Protein product: CATSRDKGSLNGYTF.

The chain couples TRBV7-8 to TRBJ1-4; possibly TRBD1 for D (5 bases). The CDR3 has 14 amino acids. Trimming took off 5 bases at V and 6 bases at J, with 13 bases between the two ends. Germline V lookup: CDR1 SGHVS, CDR2 FQNEAQ. CDR3 nucleotide sequence: TGTGCCAGCAGCGTGGGGGTTAGGCATGAAAAACTGTTTTTT. Protein product: CASSVGVRHEKLFF. The variable domain in full, completed from reference TRBV7-8 and TRBJ1-4, reads GAGVSQSPRYKVAKRGQDVALRCDPISGHVSLFWYQQALGQGPEFLTYFQNEAQLDKSGLPSDRFFAERPEGSVSTLKIQRTQQEDSAVYLCASSVGVRHEKLFFGSGTQLSVL.

V gene TRBV4-1 combines with J gene TRBJ2-2, with a weak D call TRBD1 (6 bases). Trimming cost V 4 bases and J 1 base, with 10 bases left between them. The germline gives CDR1 MGHRA, CDR2 YSYEKL. The CDR3 sequence is 15 residues long. CDR3 amino acids: CASSLQTGNTGELFF. The DNA of the CDR3 is TGCGCCAGCAGCCTCCAGACAGGGAACACCGGGGAGCTGTTTTTT.

In its sample, this clone is medium-sized. This chain connects TRBV3-1 (or the pseudogene TRBV3-2) to TRBJ2-3, with TRBD1 as a possible D gene (6 bases). Trimming took 4 bases from V and 2 from J, leaving 19 bases between them. This CDR3 comprises 17 residues. Germline V gives CDR1 LGHDT, CDR2 YNNKEL (reference sequence). The CDR3 DNA reads TGTGCCAGCAGCCCCCAGGGACATAGCACTATCACAGATACGCAGTATTTT. This sequence encodes CASSPQGHSTITDTQYF.

V usage is TRBV18 and J usage is TRBJ1-1, with D possibly TRBD1 on 6 matching bases. CDR1 is KGHSH, CDR2 LQKENI, per germline. Trimming took 3 bases from V and 8 from J, leaving 19 bases between them. The CDR3 covers 15 residues. This CDR3 reads CASSPPGTPGGEAFF. The CDR3, as DNA: TGTGCCAGCTCACCTCCCGGGACACCGGGAGGGGAAGCTTTCTTT.

The J gene is TRBJ1-1, the V gene TRBV5-1, with D possibly TRBD1 on 6 matching bases. V lost 0 bases and J 2 bases, leaving 11 bases between the germline ends. The CDR3 has 15 residues. Germline-derived CDR1 and CDR2 are SGHRS and YFSETQ. The CDR3 spells CASSLEGGRNTEAFF. The CDR3 coding sequence is TGCGCCAGCAGCTTGGAAGGGGGTCGAAACACTGAAGCTTTCTTT.

This clone came up once. The V and J genes are TRBV28 and TRBJ1-5, with TRBD1 as a possible D gene (5 bases). The CDR3 consists of 14 residues. Trimming shortened V by 7 bases and J by 7 bases, and 17 bases separated the two germline ends. Per germline, CDR1 MDHEN and CDR2 SYDVKM. This CDR3 is CASTFQGLGQPQHF. CDR3 DNA sequence: TGTGCCAGCACGTTTCAGGGTTTAGGGCAGCCCCAGCATTTT.

V usage is TRBV7-9 and J usage is TRBJ1-2; D is unclear. Deletions cut 3 bases from V and 8 bases from J, with 13 bases between. Per the germline V gene, CDR1 is SEHNR and CDR2 is FQNEAQ (reference sequence). The CDR3 covers 13 residues. CDR3 protein: CASSFTEDQGYTF. The CDR3, as DNA: TGTGCCAGCAGCTTCACGGAGGACCAAGGCTACACCTTC. The full variable domain, rest sourced from reference TRBV7-9 and TRBJ1-2, is DTGVSQNPRHKITKRGQNVTFRCDPISEHNRLYWYRQTLGQGPEFLTYFQNEAQLEKSRLLSDRFSAERPKGSFSTLEIQRTEQGDSAMYLCASSFTEDQGYTFGSGTRLTVV.

The chain is built from TRBV2 and TRBJ2-3; D remains unclear. Germline V lookup: CDR1 SNHLY, CDR2 FYNNEI. The germline V and J ends were trimmed by 8 bases and 3 bases, with 6 bases remaining between them. The CDR3 contains 11 residues. Here the CDR3 DNA reads TGTGCCAGCGGATTTACAGATACGCAGTATTTT. Translated: CASGFTDTQYF.

The chain employs TRBV10-2 and TRBJ1-2; tentative D call: TRBD1 (6 bases). V gave up 7 bases and J gave up 6 bases, with 18 bases separating them. The germline V gene encodes CDR1 WSHSY and CDR2 SAAADI. The CDR3 has 14 amino acids. In DNA, the CDR3 is TGCGCCAGCACGGGTCAGGGGAGATGGGATGGCTACACCTTC. Amino acids: CASTGQGRWDGYTF.

The rearrangement links TRBV7-2 to TRBJ2-5, with D perhaps TRBD2 (7 bases). CDR1 is SGHTA and CDR2 is FQGNSA in the germline V gene. This CDR3 region has 18 residues. Trimming left V 1 base short and J 4 bases short, with 22 bases between. CDR3 coding DNA: TGTGCCAGCAGCTTAGGTGTTTTGGCTAGCGGAGGGGGAGAGACCCAGTACTTC. This codes for CASSLGVLASGGGETQYF.

Written as DNA, the CDR3 is TGTGCCAGCAGCGAGGACAGGGAAAAACTGTTTTTT. Translation: CASSEDREKLFF. The chain combines TRBV11-2 with TRBJ1-4; TRBD1 agrees at 7 bases. CDR1 is SGHAT and CDR2 is FQNNGV in the germline V gene. Trimming took 5 bases from V and 8 from J; bases not matched to a gene: 2. The CDR3 consists of 12 residues.

The J gene is TRBJ2-7, the V gene TRBV6-1; D perhaps matches TRBD2 (5 bases). Germline loops: CDR1 MNHNS, CDR2 SASEGT. V lost 1 base to trimming and J lost 9 bases, with 13 bases between them. The CDR3 loop spans 13 amino acids. CDR3 nucleotides: TGTGCCAGCAGTGAAGGAGGGCCACCGGTGCAGTACTTC. It translates to CASSEGGPPVQYF.

The chain links TRBV29-1 to TRBJ2-1; D remains unclear. The V gene's germline CDR1 is SQVTM and CDR2 ANQGSEA. This CDR3 region has 15 residues. V was clipped by 2 bases and J by 0 bases, with 11 bases between them. The CDR3 DNA reads as TGCAGCGTTGAATTATCGGAGAGCTCCTACAATGAGCAGTTCTTC. Amino acids: CSVELSESSYNEQFF.

This chain uses TRBV30 with TRBJ1-5; D is possibly TRBD1 (6 bases). Trimming shortened V by 1 base and J by 5 bases, and 30 bases separated the two germline ends. Germline V gives CDR1 GTSNPN, CDR2 SVGIG (reference sequence). The CDR3 is 20 residues long. The CDR3 sequence is CAWSAPLKGRGSWRHQPQHF. The CDR3 DNA follows: TGTGCCTGGAGTGCACCGCTCAAGGGCAGGGGATCGTGGCGCCATCAGCCCCAGCATTTT.

The J gene is TRBJ2-2, the V gene TRBV25-1; the D is unclear. Germline V gives CDR1 MGHDK, CDR2 SYGVNS. With 6 bases removed from V and 7 bases from J, the gap between germline ends came to 15 bases. There are 14 residues in the CDR3. CDR3 DNA: TGTGCCAGCAGCCCCCAGCGAGTGGGCGGGGAGCTGTTTTTT. Translated: CASSPQRVGGELFF.